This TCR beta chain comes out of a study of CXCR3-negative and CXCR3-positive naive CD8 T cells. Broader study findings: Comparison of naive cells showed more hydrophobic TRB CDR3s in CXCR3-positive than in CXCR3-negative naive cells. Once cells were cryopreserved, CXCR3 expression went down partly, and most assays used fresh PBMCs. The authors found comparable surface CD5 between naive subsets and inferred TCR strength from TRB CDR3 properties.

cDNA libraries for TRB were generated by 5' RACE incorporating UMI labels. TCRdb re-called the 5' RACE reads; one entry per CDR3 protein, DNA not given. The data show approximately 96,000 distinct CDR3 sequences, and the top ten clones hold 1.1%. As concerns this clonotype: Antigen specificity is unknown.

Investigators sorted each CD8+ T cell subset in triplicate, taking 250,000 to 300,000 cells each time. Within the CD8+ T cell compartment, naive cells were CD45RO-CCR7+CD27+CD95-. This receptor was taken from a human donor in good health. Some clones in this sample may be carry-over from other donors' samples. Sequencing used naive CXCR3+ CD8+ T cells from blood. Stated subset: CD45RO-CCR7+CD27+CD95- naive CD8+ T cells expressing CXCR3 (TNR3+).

CDR3 residues: CASSHPETSGGDEQFF. The chain joins TRBV12-3 or TRBV12-4 to TRBJ2-1; TCRdb picks TRBD2, but there is no DNA to check that call. This CDR3 is built from 16 residues.